The 29 T cell receptor beta chains listed next were all sequenced from one sample in a study of cytomegalovirus exposure and HLA in healthy donors. In the PCR, 60 Vbeta and 13 Jbeta primers were used. Sequencing used immunoSEQ multiplex PCR; TCRdb keeps in-frame clones, though not all of them. The table includes roughly 180,000 clones, less than 90% detected once. Sequenced sample: PBMCs. These receptors were collected from a girl between 5 and 17 years old in good health and CMV-seropositive.

This chain links TRBV4-1 with TRBJ1-5; 7 bases align to TRBD1. There are 15 residues in the CDR3. With V trimmed by 0 bases and J by 2 bases, 1 base remained unmatched. The germline V gene has CDR1 MGHRA and CDR2 YSYEKL. CDR3 DNA: TGCGCCAGCAGCCAAGATGACAGGGGCAATCAGCCCCAGCATTTT. Encoded protein: CASSQDDRGNQPQHF.

The chain is built from TRBV19 and TRBJ2-7, with D perhaps matching TRBD2 (5 bases). This CDR3 has 16 amino acids. Between the trimmed V and J ends, which lost 3 bases and 2 bases, there was a span of 17 bases. Germline-derived CDR1 and CDR2 are LNHDA and SQIVND (reference sequence). The CDR3 region is CASSMRAPGLPYEQYF. DNA of the CDR3: TGTGCCAGTAGTATGAGGGCTCCGGGTCTCCCCTACGAGCAGTACTTC. Filled out from reference TRBV19 and TRBJ2-7, the complete variable domain reads DGGITQSPKYLFRKEGQNVTLSCEQNLNHDAMYWYRQDPGQGLRLIYYSQIVNDFQKGDIAEGYSVSREKKESFPLTVTSAQKNPTAFYLCASSMRAPGLPYEQYFGPGTRLTVT.

This clone was detected a few times. J is TRBJ2-7 and V is TRBV7-2; tentatively, D is TRBD1 (5 bases). The CDR3 contains 12 residues. V lost 2 bases, J lost 4 bases, and 6 bases lay in between. The germline gives CDR1 SGHTA, CDR2 FQGNSA. The CDR3 region has the DNA TGTGCCAGCAGCTTATCAGGGTACGAGCAGTACTTC. It yields the protein CASSLSGYEQYF.

V usage is TRBV10-3 and J usage is TRBJ2-1; no reliable D call. The V and J ends lost 10 bases and 7 bases respectively, with 14 bases between them. CDR3 length: 12 residues. Germline CDR1 and CDR2: ENHRY and SYGVKD. The CDR3 sequence is CATNSYGNEQFF. The CDR3 region has the DNA TGTGCCACCAACAGCTACGGTAATGAGCAGTTCTTC.

The J gene is TRBJ2-7, the V gene TRBV10-2, with D possibly TRBD1 on 6 matching bases. The CDR3 length is 15 residues. The germline CDR1 and CDR2 sequences are WSHSY and SAAADI. The germline V and J ends were trimmed by 6 bases and 3 bases, with 18 bases remaining between them. The CDR3 DNA is TGCGCCAGCAGGCAGGGGTCGGGATCAAGCTACGAGCAGTACTTC. The encoded protein is CASRQGSGSSYEQYF.

This chain connects TRBV6-5 to TRBJ2-1, with TRBD1 identical over 9 bases. The CDR3 has 15 residues. Germline V gives CDR1 MNHEY, CDR2 SVGAGI. With 5 bases clipped from V and 4 bases from J, the junction kept 6 bases outside the gene matches. The CDR3 sequence: CASSPGTGIYNEQFF. CDR3 coding DNA: TGTGCCAGCAGTCCCGGGACAGGGATTTACAATGAGCAGTTCTTC.

This clone was observed a few times. This chain connects TRBV11-2 to TRBJ1-1; D perhaps matches TRBD1 (5 bases). The V end was cut by 5 bases, the J end by 5 bases, with 6 bases between. CDR3 size: 11 residues. CDR1 is SGHAT, CDR2 FQNNGV, per germline. The CDR3 region is CASSGGTEAFF. DNA for the CDR3: TGTGCCAGCAGCGGGGGGACTGAAGCTTTCTTT.

J is TRBJ1-1 and V is TRBV7-3, with D unresolved. Trimming removed 2 bases from V and 0 bases from J, with 4 bases in between. Germline CDR1 SGHTA, CDR2 FQGTGA. The CDR3 is 13 amino acids. CDR3 sequence: CASSLGMNTEAFF. The CDR3 bases are TGTGCCAGCAGCTTAGGCATGAACACTGAAGCTTTCTTT.

J is TRBJ2-1 and V is TRBV9; 12 nucleotides line up with TRBD2. CDR1 and CDR2 from the germline V gene are SGDLS and YYNGEE. This CDR3 is 18 amino acids long. J was trimmed by 10 bases and V by 4 bases; bases with no gene match: 18. CDR3 bases: TGTGCCAGCAGCTCGAGAAAGGTTCTAGCGGGAGGGCCGGCAGAGCAGTTCTTC. Translating gives CASSSRKVLAGGPAEQFF.

This clone was observed a single time. V gene TRBV6-5 combines with J gene TRBJ2-7; D is perhaps TRBD2 (6 bases). Germline CDR1 reads MNHEY; CDR2 reads SVGAGI. The CDR3 extends over 15 amino acids. V lost 0 bases and J 4 bases, leaving 13 bases between the germline ends. In DNA, the CDR3 is TGTGCCAGCAGTTACTCAACTAGCAGATATTACGAGCAGTACTTC. Translating it yields CASSYSTSRYYEQYF.

V is TRBV5-1 and J is TRBJ2-3, with a weak D call TRBD2 (6 bases). The CDR3 covers 13 residues. Germline V gives CDR1 SGHRS, CDR2 YFSETQ. V was trimmed by 6 bases and J by 5 bases, leaving 13 bases between them. DNA for the CDR3: TGCGCCAGCACCCGGAGGGAGAAAGATACGCAGTATTTT. Amino acid sequence: CASTRREKDTQYF.

The chain employs TRBV19 and TRBJ2-1, with 13 bases matching TRBD2. V lost 6 bases, J lost 10 bases, and 18 bases stayed unmatched. This CDR3 region has 18 residues. Germline V gene data show CDR1 as LNHDA and CDR2 as SQIVND (reference sequence). The CDR3 coding sequence is TGTGCCAGTAGCCCGCCGGGACTAGCGGGAACTTGGGCTGGGGAGCAGTTCTTC. This encodes CASSPPGLAGTWAGEQFF. The whole variable domain, remainder taken from reference TRBV19 and TRBJ2-1, is DGGITQSPKYLFRKEGQNVTLSCEQNLNHDAMYWYRQDPGQGLRLIYYSQIVNDFQKGDIAEGYSVSREKKESFPLTVTSAQKNPTAFYLCASSPPGLAGTWAGEQFFGPGTRLTVL.

The chain is built from TRBV7-9 and TRBJ1-5, with D uncertain. This CDR3 has 12 amino acids. CDR1 is SEHNR and CDR2 is FQNEAQ in the germline V gene (reference sequence). Between the trimmed V and J ends, which lost 5 bases and 5 bases, there was a span of 7 bases. The CDR3 DNA is TGTGCCAGCAGCCCCGAGGATCAGCCCCAGCATTTT. Its protein product is CASSPEDQPQHF.

The chain has TRBV30 and TRBJ1-4, with D perhaps matching TRBD1 (5 bases). Trimming pared 3 bases from V and 8 bases from J, leaving 16 bases between. The CDR3 loop spans 14 amino acids. The germline V gene has CDR1 GTSNPN and CDR2 SVGIG (reference sequence). For the CDR3, the DNA is TGTGCCTGGAGGGGTGGCTCCGGGGGGGAAAAACTGTTTTTT. Its protein is CAWRGGSGGEKLFF. Variable domain in full (rest from reference TRBV30 and TRBJ1-4): SQTIHQWPATLVQPVGSPLSLECTVEGTSNPNLYWYRQAAGRGLQLLFYSVGIGQISSEVPQNLSASRPQDRQFILSSKKLLLSDSGFYLCAWRGGSGGEKLFFGSGTQLSVL.

The chain links TRBV5-4 to TRBJ1-6; the D gene is possibly TRBD1 (5 bases). The V and J ends lost 0 bases and 7 bases respectively, with 11 bases between them. Looked up from germline, CDR1 is SGHNT and CDR2 is YYREEE (reference sequence). The CDR3 loop spans 15 amino acids. DNA of the CDR3: TGTGCCAGCAGCTTGGACCCAGGGAGGAATTCACCCCTCCACTTT. Residues: CASSLDPGRNSPLHF.

The chain links TRBV19 to TRBJ1-5; 9 bases are a match to TRBD1. Germline V CDR1 and CDR2: LNHDA, SQIVND (reference sequence). This CDR3 has 14 residues. Trimming at V came to 4 bases and at J to 12 bases, leaving 10 bases not matched to a gene. The CDR3 protein is CASSTLGGTGFQHF. The CDR3 bases are TGTGCCAGTAGTACCTTGGGTGGGACAGGGTTCCAGCATTTT.

The rearrangement uses TRBV7-9 and TRBJ1-2, with a possible D match to TRBD1 (5 bases). CDR3 length equals 15 residues. V lost 5 bases, J lost 0 bases, and 13 bases lay in between. Germline V gene lookup returns CDR1 SEHNR and CDR2 FQNEAQ (reference sequence). CDR3 protein: CASSIQDGANYGYTF. The DNA of the CDR3 is TGTGCCAGCAGCATACAGGATGGGGCTAACTATGGCTACACCTTC.

The V and J genes are TRBV7-2 and TRBJ2-5; D is uncertain. This CDR3 has 15 residues. The V and J ends lost 6 bases and 5 bases respectively, with 19 bases between them. Germline values: CDR1 SGHTA, CDR2 FQGNSA. The CDR3 here is CASRKELARRETQYF. DNA of the CDR3: TGTGCCAGCAGGAAGGAGTTGGCCCGGCGGGAGACCCAGTACTTC.

The chain employs TRBV5-1 and TRBJ2-3; TRBD1 matches 9 bases. The germline CDR1 and CDR2 sequences are SGHRS and YFSETQ. The CDR3 totals 15 residues. Losses at the gene ends were 4 bases for V and 3 bases for J; bases not matched to a gene: 6. Written as DNA, the CDR3 is TGCGCCAGCAGCCAAAACAGGGGGCCTACAGATACGCAGTATTTT. Protein product: CASSQNRGPTDTQYF.

The chain has TRBV19 and TRBJ2-2; 7 bases are a match to TRBD2. The V gene's germline CDR1 is LNHDA and CDR2 SQIVND (reference sequence). The junction had 9 bases not matched to a gene; V was cut back by 7 bases and J by 4 bases. The CDR3 runs to 15 residues. CDR3: CASIWSAGFTGELFF. The CDR3 DNA reads TGTGCCAGTATTTGGTCAGCGGGGTTCACCGGGGAGCTGTTTTTT. The complete variable domain, with remaining parts taken from reference TRBV19 and TRBJ2-2, reads DGGITQSPKYLFRKEGQNVTLSCEQNLNHDAMYWYRQDPGQGLRLIYYSQIVNDFQKGDIAEGYSVSREKKESFPLTVTSAQKNPTAFYLCASIWSAGFTGELFFGEGSRLTVL.

This CDR3 reads CASSLAFGGTGDTQYF. CDR3 in DNA: TGTGCCAGCAGCTTAGCGTTTGGCGGGACGGGAGATACGCAGTATTTT. This chain connects TRBV7-9 to TRBJ2-3; the D gene is possibly TRBD2 (6 bases). The CDR3 spans 16 residues. V shed 0 bases and J shed 5 bases, with 15 bases lying between them. Germline loops: CDR1 SEHNR, CDR2 FQNEAQ (reference sequence).

The rearrangement joins TRBV9 to TRBJ1-1; D unclear. Germline lookup yields CDR1 SGDLS and CDR2 YYNGEE. The CDR3 runs 15 residues. Deletions cut 0 bases from V and 1 base from J, with 10 bases between. CDR3 coding DNA: TGTGCCAGCAGCGTAGGGGGAGCCCCGAACACTGAAGCTTTCTTT. It translates to CASSVGGAPNTEAFF.

This chain connects TRBV13 to TRBJ2-7; 9 nucleotides line up with TRBD1. The junction had 8 bases not matched to a gene; V was cut back by 4 bases and J by 4 bases. In germline, CDR1 is PRHDT, CDR2 FYEKMQ (reference sequence). The CDR3 spans 15 residues. The CDR3 protein is CASSSPGQGFYEQYF. The CDR3 DNA is TGTGCCAGCAGCTCCCCGGGACAGGGTTTTTACGAGCAGTACTTC.

This clone was counted only a few times. The CDR3 DNA reads TGTGCCAGCAGCCCGAGACTAGGACCCTACAATGAGCAGTTCTTC. Amino acid sequence: CASSPRLGPYNEQFF. J is TRBJ2-1 and V is TRBV5-4; possible D gene TRBD2, 6 bases. The ends were cut back, 4 bases at V and 2 bases at J, with 13 bases in the middle. Germline V gene lookup returns CDR1 SGHNT and CDR2 YYREEE (reference sequence). The CDR3 is made up of 15 amino acids.

The chain couples TRBV5-1 to TRBJ2-3; 8 bases are a match to TRBD1. CDR3 length: 15 residues. The germline V gene has CDR1 SGHRS and CDR2 YFSETQ. V shed 3 bases and J 6 bases; nucleotides not matched to a gene: 9. The CDR3 loop is CASSYMTGARDTQYF. CDR3 nucleotide sequence: TGCGCCAGCAGCTACATGACAGGGGCCAGGGATACGCAGTATTTT.

The chain is built from TRBV29-1 and TRBJ2-1; TRBD1 matches at 7 bases. Germline V CDR1 and CDR2: SQVTM, ANQGSEA. The CDR3 consists of 16 residues. J was trimmed by 0 bases and V by 3 bases; bases with no gene match: 8. CDR3 bases: TGCAGCGTTGATAGGGAACAGGGGAGCTCCTACAATGAGCAGTTCTTC. Residues: CSVDREQGSSYNEQFF.

This clone was observed a single time. The chain joins TRBV15 to TRBJ1-2; TRBD1 is a possible D gene (5 bases). Germline V gene sequence: CDR1 LNHNV, CDR2 YYDKDF (reference sequence). With 4 bases removed from V and 4 bases from J, the gap between germline ends came to 16 bases. The CDR3 extends over 15 amino acids. The CDR3 reads CATSNLDWRGYGYTF. CDR3 in DNA: TGTGCCACCAGCAACTTAGACTGGAGGGGCTATGGCTACACCTTC.

This clone was seen more than once but under ten times. V gene TRBV15 combines with J gene TRBJ2-5, with 14 bases lining up with TRBD2. This CDR3 is 16 amino acids long. Germline CDR1 reads LNHNV; CDR2 reads YYDKDF (reference sequence). The J segment lost 5 bases and the V segment lost 6 bases, leaving 8 bases of the junction unmatched. DNA of the CDR3: TGTGCCACCAGTCCGGGACTAGCGGGAGTCCGGGAGACCCAGTACTTC. Protein sequence: CATSPGLAGVRETQYF. Supplemented by reference TRBV15 and TRBJ2-5, the full variable domain reads DAMVIQNPRYQVTQFGKPVTLSCSQTLNHNVMYWYQQKSSQAPKLLFHYYDKDFNNEADTPDNFQSRRPNTSFCFLDIRSPGLGDTAMYLCATSPGLAGVRETQYFGPGTRLLVL.

This chain uses TRBV5-4 with TRBJ2-5, with a possible D match to TRBD2 (6 bases). This CDR3 has 14 residues. Per germline, CDR1 SGHNT and CDR2 YYREEE (reference sequence). The V and J ends lost 0 bases and 4 bases respectively, with 10 bases between them. CDR3 nucleotides: TGTGCCAGCAGCTTGGGCCAGCGGGCAGAGACCCAGTACTTC. This encodes CASSLGQRAETQYF.